This is a list of T cell receptor beta chains from one sample in a study of human T cells and chemical hapten exposure. TCRdb reanalysed the RACE reads using MiXCR and keeps one entry per CDR3 protein. The data contain roughly 120,000 distinct CDR3 sequences, roughly 12% of them singletons. The sequencing here drew on whole blood, taken in connection with sensitization to the hapten diphenylcyclopropenone (DPC). Receptors originate from a woman aged 18-30 years with alopecia areata. Some clones in this sample may be carry-over from other donors' samples. Both conserved end residues are part of each CDR3. A D gene is named only where the DNA matches it firmly. Rows may omit the clone size; those that give it use once, few, many or a size class.

TRBV5-1	many	NA	TRBJ2-2	12	TGCGCCAGCCGCCCTGCTGGCGGGGAGCTGTTTTTT	CASRPAGGELFF
TRBV28	many	NA	TRBJ2-7	11	TGTGGGGTAGGCAGGACCTACGAGCAGTACTTC	CGVGRTYEQYF
TRBV29-1	few	TRBD1	TRBJ2-4	14	TGCAGCGTCGAGGGGGCCCGGGCCAAAAACATTCAGTACTTC	CSVEGARAKNIQYF
TRBV29-1	once	NA	TRBJ1-2	11	TGCAGCGTCGTAACATGGTATGGCTACACCTTC	CSVVTWYGYTF
TRBV20-1	NA	TRBD2	TRBJ2-1	17	TGCAGTGCTAGAGATCCCGCGACTAGCGGGGTTTACAATGAGCAGTTCTTC	CSARDPATSGVYNEQFF
TRBV10-1	NA	NA	TRBJ1-5	14	TGCGCCAGCACCGAGGGAGGGCGCGATCAGCCCCAGCATTTT	CASTEGGRDQPQHF
TRBV5-1	many	NA	TRBJ1-4	15	TGCGCCAGCAGCTTGTCGGGCGCAACTAATGAAAAACTGTTTTTT	CASSLSGATNEKLFF
TRBV19	few	NA	TRBJ1-2	17	TGTGCCAGTAGTATCCTTGGGCAGCTCAAGGGGGGTTATGGCTACACCTTC	CASSILGQLKGGYGYTF
TRBV9	few	NA	TRBJ1-4	15	TGTGCCAGCAGCAAACCAGGGTCAACTAATGAAAAACTGTTTTTT	CASSKPGSTNEKLFF
TRBV6-1	few	TRBD1	TRBJ2-5	15	TGTGCCAGCAGTGAACCGAGGGGGCTCTCAGAGACCCAGTACTTC	CASSEPRGLSETQYF
TRBV27	few	NA	TRBJ2-6	19	TGTGCCAGCAGTTTACGTGGCCGAAGCTCATCCTCTGGGGCCAACGTCCTGACTTTC	CASSLRGRSSSSGANVLTF
TRBV20-1	NA	NA	TRBJ1-5	17	TGCAGTGCAAGGGACAAAAGCACGGGATATAGCAATCAGCCCCAGCATTTT	CSARDKSTGYSNQPQHF
TRBV7-8	NA	TRBD1	TRBJ2-5	16	TGTGCCAGCAGCCCCCGGACAGGAACGACAAAAGGGACCCAGTACTTC	CASSPRTGTTKGTQYF
TRBV28	once	TRBD1	TRBJ1-4	13	TGTGCCGCCCGGGACAGCGTGAATGAAAAACTGTTTTTT	CAARDSVNEKLFF
TRBV29-1	NA	TRBD1	TRBJ1-2	14	TGCAGCGTTGAACCCCAGGGGGCGATCTATGGCTACACCTTC	CSVEPQGAIYGYTF
TRBV30	few	NA	TRBJ1-5	14	TGTGCCTGGAGTGTCGTACAGTCAGATCAGCCCCAGCATTTT	CAWSVVQSDQPQHF
TRBV6-2/TRBV6-3	few	NA	TRBJ2-4	14	TGTGCCACCCACCAGGGAAAAAAAGGGGACATTCAGTACTTC	CATHQGKKGDIQYF
TRBV4-3	NA	NA	TRBJ2-3	12	TGCGCCAGCAGCCAAGCTGCAGATACGCAGTATTTT	CASSQAADTQYF
TRBV5-1	few	TRBD1	TRBJ2-7	15	TGCGCCAGCAGCTCCTCCGGGACAGGGGCCTACGAGCAGTACTTC	CASSSSGTGAYEQYF